This T cell receptor beta chain emerged from a study of CD8 T cells in ankylosing spondylitis. Whole-study results and caveats: Ankylosing spondylitis blood appeared to be characterized by a TCR beta motif of roughly eight highly homologous variants. Disease-linked clones were CD8+ and relatively rare in peripheral blood.

TCRdb fed the 5' RACE reads into MiXCR, producing one record per CDR3 protein. Of over 700,000 distinct CDR3 sequences in the sample, under 20% were seen once. Remarks on this clonotype: Its antigen is undetermined.

V was cut by 3 bases and J by 4 bases, with 13 bases left in between. The length of the CDR3 is 14 residues. The sequenced sample was blood, either unsorted or a sorted T cell fraction (not recorded which). The genes are TRBV12-3 or TRBV12-4 and TRBJ2-7; D might be TRBD1 or TRBD2, each matching 5 bases. The TCR sequence derives from a male donor with ankylosing spondylitis. The CDR3 DNA follows: TGTGCCAGCAGTTTTGTAACGGGACGGTACGAGCAGTACTTC. Its protein product is CASSFVTGRYEQYF.